This T cell receptor (beta chain) was recovered during a study of beta chain features in type 1 diabetes. Study information: Age, gender, cell numbers and subset yield matched between patients and controls.

Expressed TCRB transcripts were sequenced because the entire RNA isolate underwent reverse transcription. Clones were read by immunoSEQ multiplex PCR, and TCRdb kept only the in-frame ones, dropping some. The sample consists of 600,000 to 700,000 clones, 13% of them appearing once. V was shortened by 1 base and J by 0 bases, with 6 bases between the two germline ends. The CDR3 runs to 14 residues. CDR1 is MGHRA and CDR2 is YSYEKL in the germline V gene. Overall study results and limits: When Type 1 diabetes patients were examined, their TCRB CDR3s proved moderately but significantly shorter in all four CD4+ subsets. Type 1 diabetes patients had fewer VDJ junction insertions and more deletions. Healthy donors had naive, central memory and Treg TCRB repertoires that appeared less similar than those seen among patients. Sequencing of cDNA might inflate the share of cells that strongly express TCR.

A few counts support this clone. What it recognizes is unknown. The chain uses TRBV4-1 and TRBJ2-5, with D unresolved. This TCR came from a man aged 18-30 years with type 1 diabetes. Sequenced input: naive CD4+ T cells from blood. The CDR3 reads CASSQASNQETQYF. DNA for the CDR3: TGCGCCAGCAGCCAAGCGAGTAACCAAGAGACCCAGTACTTC.